This T cell receptor beta chain was identified in a study of blood T cell repertoires in COVID-19. Looking at the study overall: From the United States, Italy and Spain came samples of acute and convalescent COVID-19. PBMCs, B-cell-depleted T cells, or T cells were the source of the cDNA or gDNA that made up the material.

Germline V CDR1 and CDR2: SGHTA, FQGNSA. This CDR3 has 11 residues. Trimming pared 2 bases from V and 5 bases from J, leaving 4 bases between. As processed by the authors: Estimated nucleated cell counts came from reference gene primer amplification. Sequencing was performed with immunoSEQ multiplex PCR; in TCRdb, only in-frame clones are kept and a portion is missing. That table gives V, J and clone size, and the DNA gave D and trimming. The sample lists 15,000 to 25,000 clones, about four fifths seen once, with just over 55% in the top ten. The sequence was obtained from an elderly man with acute or convalescent COVID-19. This rearrangement joins TRBV7-2 to TRBJ2-7; no firm D call. The sample consisted of peripheral blood. Here the CDR3 reads CASSLSHEQYF. CDR3 sequence (DNA): TGTGCCAGCAGCTTAAGCCACGAGCAGTACTTC.